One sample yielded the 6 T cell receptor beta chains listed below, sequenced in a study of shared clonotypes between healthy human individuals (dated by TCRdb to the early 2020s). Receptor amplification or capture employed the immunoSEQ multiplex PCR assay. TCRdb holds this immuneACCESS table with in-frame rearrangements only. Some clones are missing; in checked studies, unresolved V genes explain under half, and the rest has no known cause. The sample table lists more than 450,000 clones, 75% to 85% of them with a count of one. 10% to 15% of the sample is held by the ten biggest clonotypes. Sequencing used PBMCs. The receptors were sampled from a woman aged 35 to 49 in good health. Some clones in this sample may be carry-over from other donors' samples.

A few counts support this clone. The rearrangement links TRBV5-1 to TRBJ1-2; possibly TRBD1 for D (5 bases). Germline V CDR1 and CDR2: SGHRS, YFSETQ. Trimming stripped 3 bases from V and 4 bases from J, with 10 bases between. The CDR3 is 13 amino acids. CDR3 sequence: CASSYGASYGYTF. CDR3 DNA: TGCGCCAGCAGCTACGGGGCCAGCTATGGCTACACCTTC. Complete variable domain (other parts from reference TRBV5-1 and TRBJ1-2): KAGVTQTPRYLIKTRGQQVTLSCSPISGHRSVSWYQQTPGQGLQFLFEYFSETQRNKGNFPGRFSGRQFSNSRSEMNVSTLELGDSALYLCASSYGASYGYTFGSGTRLTVV.

CDR3 in amino acids: CASSTNRDFGETQYF. For the CDR3, the DNA is TGTGCCAGCAGCACGAATCGGGACTTCGGAGAGACCCAGTACTTC. The chain carries TRBV14 and TRBJ2-5, with D possibly being TRBD2 (6 bases). The length of the CDR3 is 15 residues. The germline CDR1 and CDR2 sequences are SGHDN and FVKESK. V was pared by 5 bases and J by 4 bases, with 17 bases between.

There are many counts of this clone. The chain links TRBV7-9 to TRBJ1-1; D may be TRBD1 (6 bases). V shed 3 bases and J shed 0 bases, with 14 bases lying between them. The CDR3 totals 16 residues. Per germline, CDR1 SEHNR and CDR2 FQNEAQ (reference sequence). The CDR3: CASSFLTGALNTEAFF. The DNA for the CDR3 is TGTGCCAGCAGCTTCTTAACGGGGGCTCTGAACACTGAAGCTTTCTTT.

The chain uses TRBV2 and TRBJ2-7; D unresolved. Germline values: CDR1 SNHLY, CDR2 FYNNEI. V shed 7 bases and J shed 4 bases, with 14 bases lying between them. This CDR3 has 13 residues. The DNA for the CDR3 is TGTGCCAGCATGGTAGAACATTCTTACGAGCAGTACTTC. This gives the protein CASMVEHSYEQYF.

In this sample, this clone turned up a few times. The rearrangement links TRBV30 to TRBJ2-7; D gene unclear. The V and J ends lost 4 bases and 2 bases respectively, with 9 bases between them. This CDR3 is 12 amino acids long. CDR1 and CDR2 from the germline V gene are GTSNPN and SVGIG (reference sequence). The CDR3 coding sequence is TGTGCCTGGACTAGTTCCCCCTACGAGCAGTACTTC. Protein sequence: CAWTSSPYEQYF.

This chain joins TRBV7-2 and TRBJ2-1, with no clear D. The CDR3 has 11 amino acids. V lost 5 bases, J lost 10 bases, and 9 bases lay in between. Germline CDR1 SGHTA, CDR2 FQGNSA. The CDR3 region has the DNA TGTGCCAGCAGCCCCGGGTGGGAGCAGTTCTTC. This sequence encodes CASSPGWEQFF.